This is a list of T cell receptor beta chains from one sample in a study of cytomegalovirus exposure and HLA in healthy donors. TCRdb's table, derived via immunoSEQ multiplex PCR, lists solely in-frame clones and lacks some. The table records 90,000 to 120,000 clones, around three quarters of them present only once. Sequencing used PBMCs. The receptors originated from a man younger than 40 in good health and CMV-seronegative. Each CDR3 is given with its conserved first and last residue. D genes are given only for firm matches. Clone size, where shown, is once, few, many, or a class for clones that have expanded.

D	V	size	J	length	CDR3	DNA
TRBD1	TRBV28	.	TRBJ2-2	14	CASRGQGFTGELFF	TGTGCCAGCCGGGGACAGGGATTTACCGGGGAGCTGTTTTTT
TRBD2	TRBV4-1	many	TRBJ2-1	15	CASRRTSGRQGEQFF	TGCGCCAGCAGAAGGACTAGCGGGAGGCAGGGTGAGCAGTTCTTC
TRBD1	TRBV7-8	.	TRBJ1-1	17	CATYPRLGQGSPTEAFF	TGTGCCACGTACCCAAGACTTGGACAGGGTTCGCCGACTGAAGCTTTCTTT
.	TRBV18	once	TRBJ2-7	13	CASSQGQTYEQYF	TGTGCCAGCTCACAGGGACAAACCTACGAGCAGTACTTC
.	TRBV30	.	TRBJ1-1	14	CAWSGIQGYTEAFF	TGTGCCTGGAGTGGCATTCAGGGTTACACTGAAGCTTTCTTT
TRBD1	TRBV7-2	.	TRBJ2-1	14	CASSRGDRGNEQFF	TGTGCCAGCAGCAGGGGGGACAGGGGCAATGAGCAGTTCTTC
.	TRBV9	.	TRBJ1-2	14	CASSVSSGLGGYTF	TGTGCCAGCAGCGTATCTTCAGGGTTGGGTGGCTACACCTTC
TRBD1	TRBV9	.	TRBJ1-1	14	CASSVGQMNTEAFF	TGTGCCAGCAGCGTGGGACAGATGAACACTGAAGCTTTCTTT
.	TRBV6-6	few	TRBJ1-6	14	CASSTGGDNSPLHF	TGTGCCAGCAGCACCGGGGGAGATAATTCACCCCTCCACTTT
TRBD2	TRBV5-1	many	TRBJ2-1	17	CASSQGLAGAQGNEQFF	TGCGCCAGCAGCCAAGGACTAGCGGGGGCCCAGGGGAATGAGCAGTTCTTC
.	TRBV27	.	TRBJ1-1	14	CASSSLAANTEAFF	TGTGCCAGCAGTTCCTTGGCGGCTAACACTGAAGCTTTCTTT
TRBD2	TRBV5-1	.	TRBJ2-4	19	CASSLLASGGAWAKNIQYF	TGCGCCAGCAGCTTGTTGGCTAGCGGGGGGGCCTGGGCCAAAAACATTCAGTACTTC
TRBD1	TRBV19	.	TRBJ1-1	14	CASSITGGGTEAFF	TGTGCCAGTAGTATCACAGGGGGAGGCACTGAAGCTTTCTTT
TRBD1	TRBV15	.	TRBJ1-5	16	CATSPPGTGSNQPQHF	TGTGCCACCAGCCCTCCTGGGACAGGCTCCAATCAGCCCCAGCATTTT
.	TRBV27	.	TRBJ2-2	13	CASRASLTGELFF	TGTGCCAGCAGGGCTAGTCTCACCGGGGAGCTGTTTTTT
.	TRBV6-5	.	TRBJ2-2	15	CASRKGRRNTGELFF	TGTGCCAGCAGGAAGGGGCGCAGGAACACCGGGGAGCTGTTTTTT
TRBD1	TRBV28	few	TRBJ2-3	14	CASSSPGGEDTQYF	TGTGCCAGCAGTTCTCCAGGGGGCGAAGATACGCAGTATTTT
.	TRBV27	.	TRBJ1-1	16	CASCCPRTGVLAEAFF	TGTGCCAGCTGTTGCCCCCGGACTGGGGTTTTGGCTGAAGCTTTCTTT
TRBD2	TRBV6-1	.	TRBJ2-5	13	CASMGLNRETQYF	TGTGCCAGTATGGGACTAAACCGAGAGACCCAGTACTTC
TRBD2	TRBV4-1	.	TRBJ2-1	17	CASSQDGLAGGRNEQFF	TGCGCCAGCAGCCAAGATGGCTTGGCGGGGGGGCGGAATGAGCAGTTCTTC
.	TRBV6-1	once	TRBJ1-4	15	CASTQQGRVGEKLFF	TGTGCCAGCACCCAACAGGGCAGGGTGGGTGAAAAACTGTTTTTT
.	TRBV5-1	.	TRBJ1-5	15	CASSPDSVGDQPQHF	TGCGCCAGCAGCCCCGACAGCGTCGGCGATCAGCCCCAGCATTTT
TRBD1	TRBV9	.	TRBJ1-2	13	CASSPRTGYGYTF	TGTGCCAGCAGCCCCCGGACAGGGTATGGCTACACCTTC
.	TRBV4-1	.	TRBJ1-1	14	CASSQNPGGTEAFF	TGCGCCAGCAGCCAAAACCCCGGGGGCACTGAAGCTTTCTTT
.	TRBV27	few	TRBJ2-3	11	CASGIRDTQYF	TGTGCCAGCGGTATCAGAGATACGCAGTATTTT
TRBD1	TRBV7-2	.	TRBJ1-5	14	CASSRDRGGQPQHF	TGTGCCAGCAGTCGGGACAGGGGGGGTCAGCCCCAGCATTTT
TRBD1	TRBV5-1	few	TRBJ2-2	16	CASSWIQGTSTGELFF	TGCGCCAGCAGCTGGATACAGGGGACCAGCACCGGGGAGCTGTTTTTT
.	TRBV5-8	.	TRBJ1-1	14	CASSLYQQNTEAFF	TGTGCCAGCAGCTTATATCAACAGAACACTGAAGCTTTCTTT
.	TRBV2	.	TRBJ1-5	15	CASSEYQVVNQPQHF	TGTGCCAGCAGTGAATACCAGGTCGTAAATCAGCCCCAGCATTTT
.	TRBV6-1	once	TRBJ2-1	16	CASSEGREPPYNEQFF	TGTGCCAGCAGTGAAGGACGGGAGCCCCCCTACAATGAGCAGTTCTTC
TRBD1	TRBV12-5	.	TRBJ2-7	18	CASGLVATTGTGIREQYF	TGTGCTAGTGGTTTGGTTGCCACAACCGGGACAGGGATTCGGGAGCAGTACTTC
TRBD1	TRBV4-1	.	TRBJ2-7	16	CASSQDRAGGLSEQYF	TGCGCCAGCAGCCAAGATCGGGCAGGGGGCTTGTCCGAGCAGTACTTC
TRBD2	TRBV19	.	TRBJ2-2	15	CASSVTSGSVGELFF	TGTGCCAGTAGCGTGACTAGCGGGAGTGTCGGGGAGCTGTTTTTT
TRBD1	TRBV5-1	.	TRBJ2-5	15	CASSLDRGSQETQYF	TGCGCCAGCAGCTTGGACAGGGGGAGCCAAGAGACCCAGTACTTC
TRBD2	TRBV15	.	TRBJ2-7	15	CATSRVAGGPVEQYF	TGTGCCACCAGCAGAGTTGCGGGGGGGCCGGTCGAGCAGTACTTC
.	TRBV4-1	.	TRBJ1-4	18	CASSQESVLGEANEKLFF	TGCGCCAGCAGCCAAGAATCGGTCCTGGGAGAAGCTAATGAAAAACTGTTTTTT
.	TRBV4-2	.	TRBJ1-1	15	CASSQPGQMNTEAFF	TGTGCCAGCAGCCAACCAGGACAGATGAACACTGAAGCTTTCTTT
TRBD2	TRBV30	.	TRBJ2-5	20	CAWSRAPRGTSGLYQETQYF	TGTGCCTGGAGTCGGGCTCCCCGGGGGACTAGCGGACTGTACCAAGAGACCCAGTACTTC
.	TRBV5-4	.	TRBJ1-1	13	CASRGGGFPEAFF	TGTGCCAGCAGGGGGGGAGGTTTCCCTGAAGCTTTCTTT
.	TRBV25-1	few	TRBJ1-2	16	CASTSSGGQSSYGYTF	TGTGCCAGTACTTCGAGCGGGGGACAATCCTCCTATGGCTACACCTTC
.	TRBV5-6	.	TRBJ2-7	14	CASSLSDSYYEQYF	TGTGCCAGCAGCTTGTCAGACTCCTACTACGAGCAGTACTTC
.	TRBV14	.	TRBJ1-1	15	CASSQGAAGNTEAFF	TGTGCCAGCAGCCAAGGGGCGGCGGGGAACACTGAAGCTTTCTTT
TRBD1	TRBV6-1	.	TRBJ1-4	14	CASSITGGGEKLFF	TGTGCCAGCAGCATTACAGGGGGCGGTGAAAAACTGTTTTTT
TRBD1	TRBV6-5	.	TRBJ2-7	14	CASSRQGVGYEQYF	TGTGCCAGCAGCCGACAGGGGGTTGGCTACGAGCAGTACTTC
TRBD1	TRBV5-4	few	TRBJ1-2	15	CASSQDRGQYYGYTF	TGTGCCAGCAGCCAAGATCGGGGACAGTACTATGGCTACACCTTC
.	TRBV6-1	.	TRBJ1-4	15	CASTPRGGAGEKLFF	TGTGCCAGCACCCCCCGGGGGGGGGCAGGGGAAAAACTGTTTTTT
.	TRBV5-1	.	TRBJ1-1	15	CASSPRAGMNTEAFF	TGCGCCAGCAGCCCAAGGGCGGGGATGAACACTGAAGCTTTCTTT
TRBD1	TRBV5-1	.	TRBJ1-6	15	CASSLDRGTNSPLHF	TGCGCCAGCAGCTTGGACAGGGGCACAAATTCACCCCTCCACTTT
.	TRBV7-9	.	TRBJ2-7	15	CASSSRAGARGEQYF	TGTGCCAGCAGCTCGAGAGCAGGGGCCCGTGGCGAGCAGTACTTC
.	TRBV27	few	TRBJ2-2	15	CASSPRTGSIGELFF	TGTGCCAGCAGTCCACGAACAGGGTCTATCGGGGAGCTGTTTTTT
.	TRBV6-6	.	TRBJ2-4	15	CASSSSGVAKNIQYF	TGTGCCAGCAGCTCCTCCGGAGTAGCCAAAAACATTCAGTACTTC
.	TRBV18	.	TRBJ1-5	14	CASSPGRADQPQHF	TGTGCCAGCTCCCCCGGCAGGGCAGATCAGCCCCAGCATTTT
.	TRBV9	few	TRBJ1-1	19	CASPYGTTRAGILYTEAFF	TGTGCCAGCCCCTATGGAACAACTCGGGCAGGGATCTTGTACACTGAAGCTTTCTTT
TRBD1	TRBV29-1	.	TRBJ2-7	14	CSVRPRTGVNEQYF	TGCAGCGTTCGACCTAGGACAGGGGTGAACGAGCAGTACTTC
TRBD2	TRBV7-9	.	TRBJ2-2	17	CASSVLAGLQTAGELFF	TGTGCCAGCAGCGTGCTAGCGGGGCTACAGACGGCCGGGGAGCTGTTTTTT
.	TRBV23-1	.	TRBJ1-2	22	CASSQSGAGVPGDEANNYGYTF	TGCGCCAGCAGTCAATCGGGGGCAGGGGTCCCTGGCGACGAAGCCAATAACTATGGCTACACCTTC